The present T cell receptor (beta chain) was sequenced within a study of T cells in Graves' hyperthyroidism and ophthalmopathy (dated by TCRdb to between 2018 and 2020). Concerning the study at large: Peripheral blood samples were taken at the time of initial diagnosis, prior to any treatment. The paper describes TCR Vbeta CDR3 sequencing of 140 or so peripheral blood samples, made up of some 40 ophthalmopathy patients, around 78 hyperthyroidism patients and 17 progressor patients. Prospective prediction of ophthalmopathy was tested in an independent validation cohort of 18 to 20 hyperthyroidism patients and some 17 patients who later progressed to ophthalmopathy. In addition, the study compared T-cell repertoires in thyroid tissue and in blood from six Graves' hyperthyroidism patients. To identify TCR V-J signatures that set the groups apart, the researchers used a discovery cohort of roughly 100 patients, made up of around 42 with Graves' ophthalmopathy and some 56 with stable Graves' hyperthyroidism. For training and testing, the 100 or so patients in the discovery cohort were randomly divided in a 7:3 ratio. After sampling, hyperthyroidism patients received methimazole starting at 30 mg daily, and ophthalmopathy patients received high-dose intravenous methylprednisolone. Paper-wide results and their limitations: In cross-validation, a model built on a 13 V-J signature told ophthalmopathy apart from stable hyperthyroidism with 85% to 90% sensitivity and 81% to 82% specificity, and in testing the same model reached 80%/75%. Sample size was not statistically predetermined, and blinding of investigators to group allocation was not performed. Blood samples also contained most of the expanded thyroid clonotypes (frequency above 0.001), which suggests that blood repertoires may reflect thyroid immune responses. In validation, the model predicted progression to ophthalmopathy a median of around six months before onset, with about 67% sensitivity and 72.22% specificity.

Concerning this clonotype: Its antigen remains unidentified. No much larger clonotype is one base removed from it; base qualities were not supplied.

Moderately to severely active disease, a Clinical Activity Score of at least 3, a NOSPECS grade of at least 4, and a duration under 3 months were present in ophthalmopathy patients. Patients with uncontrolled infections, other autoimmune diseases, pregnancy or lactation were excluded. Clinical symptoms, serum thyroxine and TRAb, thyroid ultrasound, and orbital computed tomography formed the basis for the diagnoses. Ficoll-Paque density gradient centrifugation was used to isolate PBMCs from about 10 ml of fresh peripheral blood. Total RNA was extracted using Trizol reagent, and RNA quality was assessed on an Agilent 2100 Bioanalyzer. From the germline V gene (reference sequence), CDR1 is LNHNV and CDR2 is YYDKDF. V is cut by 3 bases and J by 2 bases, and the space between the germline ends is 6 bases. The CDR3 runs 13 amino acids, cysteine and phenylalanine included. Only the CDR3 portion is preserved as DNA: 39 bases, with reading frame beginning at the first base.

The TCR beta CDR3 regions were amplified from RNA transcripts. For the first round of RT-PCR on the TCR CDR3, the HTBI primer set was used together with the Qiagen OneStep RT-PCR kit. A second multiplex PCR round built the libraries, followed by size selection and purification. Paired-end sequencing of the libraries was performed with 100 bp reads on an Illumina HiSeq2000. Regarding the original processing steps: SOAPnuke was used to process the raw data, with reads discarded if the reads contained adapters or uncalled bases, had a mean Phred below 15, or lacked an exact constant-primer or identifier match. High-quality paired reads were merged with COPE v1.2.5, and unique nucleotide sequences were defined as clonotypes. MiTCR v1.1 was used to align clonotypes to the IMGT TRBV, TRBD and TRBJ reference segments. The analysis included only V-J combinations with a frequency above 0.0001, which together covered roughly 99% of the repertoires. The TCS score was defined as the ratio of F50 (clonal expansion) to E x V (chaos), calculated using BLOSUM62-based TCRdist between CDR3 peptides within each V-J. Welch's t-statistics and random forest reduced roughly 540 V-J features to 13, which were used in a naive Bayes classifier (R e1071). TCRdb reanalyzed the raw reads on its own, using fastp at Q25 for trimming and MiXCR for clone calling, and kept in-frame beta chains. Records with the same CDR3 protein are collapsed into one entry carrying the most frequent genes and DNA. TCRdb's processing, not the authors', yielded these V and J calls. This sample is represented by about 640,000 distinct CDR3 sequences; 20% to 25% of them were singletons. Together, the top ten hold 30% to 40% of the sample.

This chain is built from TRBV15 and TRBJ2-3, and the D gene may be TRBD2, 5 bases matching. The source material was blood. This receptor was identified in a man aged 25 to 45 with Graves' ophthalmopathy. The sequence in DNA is TGTGCCACCAGCAGCGGGGACACAGATACGCAGTATTTT. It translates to CATSSGDTDTQYF.